Included here is one T cell receptor (beta chain) sequence, with context. Its target is not known. Sequenced by immunoSEQ multiplex PCR; TCRdb stores in-frame clones only, minus some. The sample contains 250,000 to 350,000 clones, approximately 79% of which appear only once. The entry originates in a study of cytotoxic CD8 clonotypes in ibrutinib-treated CLL. Whole-study findings and limits: Progressing and sustained-remission patients had different sampling times. Exceeding age-matched healthy donors, baseline clonality also tracked the counts of circulating CD8+ T cells. At ibrutinib response, clonality increased, and at progression it declined back toward baseline.

The clonotype originates from a human donor with chronic lymphocytic leukemia. Source: PBMCs, taken at disease progression, from a patient treated with ibrutinib.

In nucleotides, the CDR3 is TGTGCCAGCAGCTACCAAACCGGGACGGGCTCCTACAATGAGCAGTTCTTC. It is translated as CASSYQTGTGSYNEQFF. The V gene is TRBV7-3, the J gene TRBJ2-1, with D perhaps given as TRBD1 or TRBD2 (5 bases each). V was clipped by 4 bases and J by 0 bases, with 16 bases between them. Germline CDR1 and CDR2: SGHTA and FQGTGA. CDR3 length: 17 residues. Full variable domain (remainder filled in from reference TRBV7-3 and TRBJ2-1): GAGVSQTPSNKVTEKGKYVELRCDPISGHTALYWYRQSLGQGPEFLIYFQGTGAADDSGLPNDRFFAVRPEGSVSTLKIQRTERGDSAVYLCASSYQTGTGSYNEQFFGPGTRLTVL.